This passage covers 5 T cell receptor beta chains from one sample sequenced in a study of vaccination and CD4 T cells after COVID-19. Their antigen targets remain unknown. Treatment denoted: roughly 10-day PBMC culture with coronavirus spike peptide pools or control peptides (ViraFEST assay). The Oncomine TCR Beta short-read assay was what sequenced the DNA obtained from cultured CD4+ T cells. TCRdb redid the calling of the PCR reads with MiXCR, one entry per CDR3 protein. The sample shows some 20,000 distinct CDR3 sequences, 55% of them seen only once. Material: CD4+ T cells from blood, cultured in vitro. The receptors here all came from a human donor who had recovered from COVID-19.

The gene calls are TRBV20-1 and TRBJ2-7; possible D gene TRBD1, 5 bases. Germline V gives CDR1 DFQATT, CDR2 SNEGSKA (reference sequence). V lost 1 base, J lost 3 bases, and 16 bases lay in between. This CDR3 comprises 15 residues. DNA for the CDR3: TGCAGTGCTAGAGGCCCGACAGTCTTCGACTACGAGCAGTACTTC. Protein: CSARGPTVFDYEQYF.

The chain carries TRBV7-9 and TRBJ2-3, with a weak D call TRBD2 (7 bases). Trimming stripped 5 bases from V and 3 bases from J, with 27 bases between. This CDR3 spans 19 amino acids. The germline V gene encodes CDR1 SEHNR and CDR2 FQNEAQ (reference sequence). The CDR3 DNA reads as TGTGCCAGCAGCACAGCTAGGGGGGTAGGGGAGGGTTTAACAGATACGCAGTATTTT. As protein: CASSTARGVGEGLTDTQYF.

The rearrangement links TRBV25-1 to TRBJ1-2, with no clear D. The CDR3 extends over 14 amino acids. Germline V gene sequence: CDR1 MGHDK, CDR2 SYGVNS. V lost 3 bases and J lost 8, with 16 bases in between. The CDR3 sequence is CASSDYSRTWGYTF. The CDR3, as DNA: TGTGCCAGCAGTGATTATAGCAGGACCTGGGGCTACACCTTC.

This chain connects TRBV7-2 to TRBJ1-5; D is ambiguous. The ends were cut back, 3 bases at V and 1 base at J, with 4 bases in the middle. Germline V gives CDR1 SGHTA, CDR2 FQGNSA. This CDR3 region has 13 residues. This chain's CDR3 is CASSLVSNQPQHF. CDR3 bases: TGTGCCAGCAGCTTGGTAAGCAATCAGCCCCAGCATTTT.

This clonotype was picked up a small number of times. The chain recombines TRBV7-6 with TRBJ1-6; D gene unclear. CDR3 size: 12 residues. Germline V CDR1 and CDR2: SGHVS, FNYEAQ. Trimming removed 6 bases from V and 7 bases from J, with 7 bases in between. CDR3 DNA sequence: TGTGCCAGCAGTACGGTGAATTCACCCCTCCACTTT. This codes for CASSTVNSPLHF. The variable domain in full, with the rest retrieved from reference TRBV7-6 and TRBJ1-6, is GAGVSQSPRYKVTKRGQDVALRCDPISGHVSLYWYRQALGQGPEFLTYFNYEAQQDKSGLPNDRFSAERPEGSISTLTIQRTEQRDSAMYRCASSTVNSPLHFGNGTRLTVT.